This entry describes one T cell receptor beta chain. The specificity of this receptor is unknown. Base qualities are missing; no much larger clone stands one base away. The donors were included in the validation cohort of roughly 130 subjects, a group kept apart from the approximately 670-subject first cohort. Library generation was performed with the immunoSEQ multiplex PCR assay. Per the source publication's procedure: To diagnose cytomegalovirus status from the catalog of TCR beta chain sequences, a statistical classification framework was built. TCRdb retrieved this table from immuneACCESS and kept in-frame rearrangements only. Not all clones are present; in checked studies, unresolved V genes account for under half, and no reason is known for the remainder. Clonal size and the V and J genes are those of that table, whereas D and trimming came from the DNA. This sample has 250,000 to 350,000 clones in its table, and 88% of those were observed once. The ten most abundant clones make up roughly 0.96% of the sample.

Including the terminal cysteine and phenylalanine, the CDR3 comprises 14 residues. Kept here is only the CDR3 DNA, which spans 42 bases and is read in frame from base 1. Per the germline V gene, SQVTM is the CDR1 and ANQGSEA is the CDR2. V is pruned by 8 bases and J by 4 bases, leaving 13 bases of the junction without a gene match. The data stem from a study of cytomegalovirus exposure and HLA in healthy donors (dated by TCRdb to about 2017). About the investigation overall: The 650 to 750 repertoires of the first cohort and the 95 to 150 validation repertoires were produced on the same platform, according to a later analysis. The study combined high-throughput TCR immunosequencing, statistical association of individual TCRs with disease status, and machine learning to predict cytomegalovirus infection status. The study aimed to test whether signatures of past pathogen exposure could be identified by cataloging public T cell receptors. In addition to the first cohort of 666 subjects, a separate validation cohort of under 150 different subjects was used.

The paper's findings and limits, for the study overall: A few of the identified cytomegalovirus-associated TCR beta chains were confirmed in vitro to be specific for cytomegalovirus antigens. The study listed approximately 150 TCR beta chains as associated with cytomegalovirus. Subsequent analysis determined that TCRs grouped into clusters in the first cohort also showed a tendency toward co-occurrence across the 90 to 150 validation repertoires, and 85% to 95% of cluster scores exceeded 0. A later analysis had no HLA typing for the validation cohort, so co-occurrence there was scored across all 110 or so repertoires. Across donors, most TCR sequences were observed very rarely, whereas some public TCRs were present in many individuals. The classifier was reported to diagnose cytomegalovirus status with high specificity and sensitivity in both the original cohort and the validation cohort. The authors suggested that the approach could potentially be extended to other disease states and immunological phenotypes.

Material for sequencing was PBMCs. The chain couples TRBV29-1 to TRBJ2-5; the junction holds 7 bases that match TRBD1. This receptor was identified in a man aged 25 to 40 in good health and CMV-seronegative. Here the CDR3 is given as CSLRRGGAGETQYF. The DNA is TGCAGCCTACGACGAGGGGGCGCAGGAGAGACCCAGTACTTC.